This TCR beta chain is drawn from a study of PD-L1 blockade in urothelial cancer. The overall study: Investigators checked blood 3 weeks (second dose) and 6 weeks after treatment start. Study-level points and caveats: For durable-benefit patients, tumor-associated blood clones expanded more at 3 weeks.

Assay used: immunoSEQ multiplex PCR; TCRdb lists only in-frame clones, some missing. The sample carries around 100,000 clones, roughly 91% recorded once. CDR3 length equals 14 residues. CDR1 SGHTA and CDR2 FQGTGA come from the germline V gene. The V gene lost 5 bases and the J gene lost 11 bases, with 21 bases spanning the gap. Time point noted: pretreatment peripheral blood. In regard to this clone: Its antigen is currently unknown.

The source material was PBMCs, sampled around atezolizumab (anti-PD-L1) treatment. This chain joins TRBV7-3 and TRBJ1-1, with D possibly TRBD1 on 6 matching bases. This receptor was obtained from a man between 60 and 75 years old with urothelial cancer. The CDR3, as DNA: TGTGCCAGCAGCCCCTCAGCCAGGGGCCAGGAGGCTTTCTTT. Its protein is CASSPSARGQEAFF.